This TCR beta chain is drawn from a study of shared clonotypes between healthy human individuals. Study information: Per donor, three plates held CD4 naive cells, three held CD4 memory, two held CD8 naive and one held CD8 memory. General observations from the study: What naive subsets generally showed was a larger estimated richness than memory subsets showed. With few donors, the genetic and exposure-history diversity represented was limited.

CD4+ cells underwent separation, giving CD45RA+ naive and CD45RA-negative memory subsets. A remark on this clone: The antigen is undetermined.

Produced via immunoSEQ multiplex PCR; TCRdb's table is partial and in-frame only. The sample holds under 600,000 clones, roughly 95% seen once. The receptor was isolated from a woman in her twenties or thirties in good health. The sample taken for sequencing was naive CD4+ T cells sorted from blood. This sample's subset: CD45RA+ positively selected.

DNA of the CDR3: TGTGCCAGTAGTATTTGGACAGGGGGAAACACTGAAGCTTTCTTT. This gives the protein CASSIWTGGNTEAFF. The V gene is TRBV19, the J gene TRBJ1-1, with 10 bases aligning to TRBD1. Trimming at V came to 3 bases and at J to 2 bases, leaving 3 bases not matched to a gene. The CDR3 runs 15 residues. CDR1 LNHDA and CDR2 SQIVND come from the germline V gene (reference sequence). Drawing the rest from reference TRBV19 and TRBJ1-1, the complete variable domain is DGGITQSPKYLFRKEGQNVTLSCEQNLNHDAMYWYRQDPGQGLRLIYYSQIVNDFQKGDIAEGYSVSREKKESFPLTVTSAQKNPTAFYLCASSIWTGGNTEAFFGQGTRLTVV.